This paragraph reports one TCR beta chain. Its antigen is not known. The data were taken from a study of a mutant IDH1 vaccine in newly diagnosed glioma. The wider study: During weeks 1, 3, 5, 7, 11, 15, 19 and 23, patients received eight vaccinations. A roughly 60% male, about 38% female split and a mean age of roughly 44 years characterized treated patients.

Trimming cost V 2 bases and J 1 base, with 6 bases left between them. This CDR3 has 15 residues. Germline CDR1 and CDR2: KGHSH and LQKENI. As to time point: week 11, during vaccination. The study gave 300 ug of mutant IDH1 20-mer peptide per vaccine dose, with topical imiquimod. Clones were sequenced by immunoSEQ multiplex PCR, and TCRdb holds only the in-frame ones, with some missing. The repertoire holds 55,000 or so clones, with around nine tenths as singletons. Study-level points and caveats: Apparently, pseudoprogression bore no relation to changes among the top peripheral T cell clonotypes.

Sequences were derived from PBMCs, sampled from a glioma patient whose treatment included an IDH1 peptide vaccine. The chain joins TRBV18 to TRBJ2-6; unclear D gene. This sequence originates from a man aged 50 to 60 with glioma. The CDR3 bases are TGTGCCAGCTCACCAACAGTTTCTGGGGCCAACGTCCTGACTTTC. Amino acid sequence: CASSPTVSGANVLTF.